This TCR beta chain is drawn from a study of T-cell reconstitution after alpha-beta-depleted transplantation in children listed by TCRdb under 2016. General notes on the study: T-cell immune reconstitution after TCRalphabeta/CD19-depleted allogeneic hematopoietic cell transplantation in children was quantitatively tracked in the study by means of TCR repertoire profiling.

The germline V end is reduced by 7 bases and the J end by 2 bases; junction bases left unmatched: 4. From the cysteine up to the phenylalanine, the CDR3 has a length of 13 residues. Only CDR3 DNA is held: 39 bases, read in frame from base 1. Receptor amplification or capture employed PCR. The run used an Illumina HiSeq 2500. To normalize quantification of the TCRbeta repertoire, the TCR libraries were built with molecular barcoding that relied on unique molecular identifiers. TCRdb applied fastp at Q25 and MiXCR to the public reads, then kept only in-frame beta chains. Each entry merges the rows of one CDR3 protein and shows their most common DNA and genes. The sample table shows approximately 640,000 distinct CDR3 sequences, and roughly 15% are seen once. The leading ten clones occupy over 0.95% of the sample. This clonotype came up a few times. What antigen it recognizes has not been identified. Per-base qualities were not stored, and no clone one base away is much larger.

The sequences come from PBMCs from the stem cell graft donor, collected from the stem cell graft. The chain links TRBV12-3 or TRBV12-4 with TRBJ1-1; 7 central nucleotides agree with TRBD1. The clonotype was recovered from a human donor who donated a stem cell graft to a child with acute myeloid leukemia. Read as DNA, the sequence is TGTGCCAGCATGGGACAGCCAAACACTGAAGCTTTCTTT. The resulting protein is CASMGQPNTEAFF.